Presented here are 17 T cell receptor beta chains from one specimen sequenced in a study of blood T cell repertoires in COVID-19. Only in-frame clones appear in the TCRdb table, and some are missing; sequencing was by immunoSEQ multiplex PCR. The table shows 200,000 to 250,000 clones, with about 83% occurring only once. The source material was peripheral blood. These receptors originate from a man in his thirties or forties who had recovered from COVID-19.

The chain combines TRBV9 with TRBJ2-5; tentative D call: TRBD1 (6 bases). The germline CDR1 and CDR2 sequences are SGDLS and YYNGEE. The CDR3 sequence is 16 residues long. The V end was cut by 4 bases, the J end by 7 bases, with 23 bases between. CDR3 residues: CASSSFPRQQGGTQYF. CDR3 DNA: TGTGCCAGCAGCTCGTTCCCCAGGCAACAGGGTGGGACCCAGTACTTC.

CDR3 sequence: CASSAHRTSGGVDTQYF. CDR3 DNA: TGTGCCAGCAGCGCCCATCGGACTAGCGGGGGCGTAGATACGCAGTATTTT. The chain couples TRBV9 to TRBJ2-3; 13 bases are shared with TRBD2. The junction had 9 bases not matched to a gene; V was cut back by 3 bases and J by 5 bases. This CDR3 is 17 amino acids long. From germline, CDR1 is SGDLS and CDR2 YYNGEE.

The gene calls are TRBV6-5 and TRBJ2-5, with a weak D call TRBD2 (6 bases). The germline V gene encodes CDR1 MNHEY and CDR2 SVGAGI. The CDR3 loop spans 14 amino acids. V was pared by 0 bases and J by 3 bases, with 8 bases between. The CDR3 loop is CASSYSGGKETQYF. CDR3 in DNA: TGTGCCAGCAGTTACTCCGGGGGAAAAGAGACCCAGTACTTC.

The rearrangement links TRBV4-1 to TRBJ1-6; 7 nucleotides line up with TRBD1. The germline CDR1 and CDR2 sequences are MGHRA and YSYEKL. CDR3 length: 16 amino acids. V shed 6 bases, J shed 0 bases, and the junction held 5 bases outside the gene matches. The CDR3 DNA sequence: TGCGCCAGCAGTCGGGACAGCAGCTCCTATAATTCACCCCTCCACTTT. Its protein is CASSRDSSSYNSPLHF.

This chain links TRBV19 with TRBJ1-3; D remains ambiguous. V was clipped by 9 bases and J by 6 bases, with 15 bases between them. The CDR3 totals 13 residues. The germline V gene has CDR1 LNHDA and CDR2 SQIVND (reference sequence). Here the CDR3 DNA reads TGTGCCAGCCTATCCATGAGGAAAAACACCATATATTTT. It yields the protein CASLSMRKNTIYF.

This sequence joins TRBV28 and TRBJ1-2; possibly TRBD1 for D (6 bases). This CDR3 is 12 amino acids long. The V gene lost 5 bases and the J gene lost 11 bases, with 15 bases spanning the gap. The germline gives CDR1 MDHEN, CDR2 SYDVKM. CDR3 amino acids: CASSPPDRPYTF. The DNA for the CDR3 is TGTGCCAGCAGTCCCCCCGACAGGCCTTACACCTTC.

This clone was recorded once. This chain connects TRBV5-4 to TRBJ1-1; D not resolved. Germline V CDR1 and CDR2: SGHNT, YYREEE (reference sequence). This CDR3 comprises 13 residues. Trimming cost V 4 bases and J 4 bases, with 11 bases left between them. The DNA of the CDR3 is TGTGCCAGCAGCCCTATCCGGGGCACTGAAGCTTTCTTT. Protein product: CASSPIRGTEAFF.

V and J are TRBV6-4 and TRBJ2-1; 8 nucleotides line up with TRBD2. The CDR3 spans 16 residues. Germline assignment: CDR1 MRHNA and CDR2 SNTAGT. J was trimmed by 3 bases and V by 3 bases; bases with no gene match: 7. The CDR3 DNA follows: TGTGCCAGCAGTGAGTTTTTTAGCGGGGACTACAATGAGCAGTTCTTC. Translating gives CASSEFFSGDYNEQFF.

The chain combines TRBV10-3 with TRBJ2-6, with a possible D match to TRBD2 (6 bases). The CDR3 length is 14 residues. Trimming stripped 5 bases from V and 2 bases from J, with 7 bases between. Germline CDR1 reads ENHRY; CDR2 reads SYGVKD. CDR3 loop: CAISPGAGANVLTF. The CDR3 nucleotides read TGTGCCATCAGTCCGGGAGCTGGGGCCAACGTCCTGACTTTC.

The chain has TRBV7-2 and TRBJ2-7; 7 bases fit TRBD1. Per the germline V gene, CDR1 is SGHTA and CDR2 is FQGNSA. This CDR3 is built from 14 residues. The junction had 8 bases not matched to a gene; V was cut back by 5 bases and J by 4 bases. CDR3 DNA: TGTGCCAGCAGCGTGGCCCAGGGGGTTTACGAGCAGTACTTC. Translated: CASSVAQGVYEQYF.

This clone was recorded only once. This chain joins TRBV18 and TRBJ1-2; 12 nucleotides line up with TRBD1. CDR1 and CDR2 from the germline V gene are KGHSH and LQKENI. Trimming at V came to 0 bases and at J to 14 bases, leaving 7 bases not matched to a gene. CDR3 length: 14 amino acids. The CDR3 loop is CASSPPWDRGRLTF. In DNA, the CDR3 is TGTGCCAGCTCACCACCTTGGGACAGGGGGCGGTTGACCTTC.

Many counts were recorded for this clone. The chain uses TRBV5-8 and TRBJ1-5; no definite D call. V lost 4 bases and J 3 bases, leaving 8 bases between the germline ends. The CDR3 loop spans 13 amino acids. Germline loops: CDR1 SGHTS, CDR2 YDEGEE. In DNA, the CDR3 is TGTGCCAGCAGCAAACAAGTCAATCAGCCCCAGCATTTT. Translation gives CASSKQVNQPQHF.

This chain connects TRBV7-2 to TRBJ2-1, with TRBD2 matching 11 bases. Looked up from germline, CDR1 is SGHTA and CDR2 is FQGNSA. V trimming: 5 bases; J trimming: 5 bases; junction bases outside the gene matches: 8. The CDR3 has 16 amino acids. In DNA, the CDR3 is TGTGCCAGCAGCAGGGGCGGGACTAGCGGAAACAATGAGCAGTTCTTC. Translating gives CASSRGGTSGNNEQFF.

This rearrangement joins TRBV5-1 to TRBJ2-2, with D possibly TRBD2 on 6 matching bases. Germline V gives CDR1 SGHRS, CDR2 YFSETQ. This CDR3 has 15 amino acids. V dropped 9 bases and J dropped 3 bases, with 18 bases sitting between them. The CDR3 DNA reads TGCGCCACCACTCTGGGGGGACCGGACACCGGGGAGCTGTTTTTT. It encodes CATTLGGPDTGELFF.

CDR3 bases: TGTGCCAGCAGCTTACAACAGGGGGCGAAGACCCAGTACTTC. Translation gives CASSLQQGAKTQYF. The chain is built from TRBV7-9 and TRBJ2-5, with TRBD1 matching over 9 bases. V was clipped by 2 bases and J by 6 bases; unmatched bases: 4. The CDR3 has 14 amino acids. In germline, CDR1 is SEHNR, CDR2 FQNEAQ (reference sequence). Together with reference TRBV7-9 and TRBJ2-5, the CDR3 gives the full variable domain: DTGVSQNPRHKITKRGQNVTFRCDPISEHNRLYWYRQTLGQGPEFLTYFQNEAQLEKSRLLSDRFSAERPKGSFSTLEIQRTEQGDSAMYLCASSLQQGAKTQYFGPGTRLLVL.

The V gene is TRBV14, the J gene TRBJ2-3; D is perhaps TRBD1 (6 bases). Germline assignment: CDR1 SGHDN and CDR2 FVKESK. The CDR3 extends over 14 amino acids. Between the trimmed V and J ends, which lost 5 bases and 7 bases, there was a span of 16 bases. CDR3 sequence (DNA): TGTGCCAGCAGCTTAACGACAGGTAGTAATACGCAGTATTTT. It yields the protein CASSLTTGSNTQYF.

The CDR3 sequence: CASSRPRDRKNIQYF. The CDR3 nucleotides read TGTGCCAGTAGTCGTCCCCGGGACAGAAAAAACATTCAGTACTTC. The chain links TRBV19 to TRBJ2-4; TRBD1 aligns across 7 bases. V shed 5 bases, J shed 4 bases, and the junction held 8 bases outside the gene matches. This CDR3 region has 15 residues. The V gene's germline CDR1 is LNHDA and CDR2 SQIVND (reference sequence).